This entry is about one TCR beta chain. The antigen is unknown. This entry is derived from a study of cytomegalovirus exposure and HLA in healthy donors. Looking at the study overall: Unique TCRs numbering approximately 80 million, obtained from HLA-typed donors, made up an early data release.

13 Jbeta primers and 60 Vbeta primers were used for the PCR. Sequenced by immunoSEQ multiplex PCR; TCRdb stores in-frame clones only, minus some. The sample shows more than 110,000 clones, roughly 9.8% of them seen only once. The trim removed 5 bases at V and 5 bases at J, leaving 14 bases unmatched. The CDR3 contains 16 residues. The germline V gene has CDR1 SQVTM and CDR2 ANQGSEA. Study-wide findings and caveats: In a later analysis, HLA-associated beta chains showed higher expansion and lower generation probabilities than comparable chains. Listed as cytomegalovirus-associated were 164 TCR beta chains. TCR beta V- and J-gene trimming, according to a later analysis, was linked to a missense DCLRE1C variant.

This receptor was taken from a man aged 50-60 years in good health and CMV-seronegative. V gene TRBV29-1 combines with J gene TRBJ2-1, with TRBD1 matching over 8 bases. What was sequenced was PBMCs. CDR3 in amino acids: CSVIGVEGQEDNEQFF. The CDR3 DNA reads TGCAGCGTTATTGGGGTTGAGGGACAGGAAGACAATGAGCAGTTCTTC.